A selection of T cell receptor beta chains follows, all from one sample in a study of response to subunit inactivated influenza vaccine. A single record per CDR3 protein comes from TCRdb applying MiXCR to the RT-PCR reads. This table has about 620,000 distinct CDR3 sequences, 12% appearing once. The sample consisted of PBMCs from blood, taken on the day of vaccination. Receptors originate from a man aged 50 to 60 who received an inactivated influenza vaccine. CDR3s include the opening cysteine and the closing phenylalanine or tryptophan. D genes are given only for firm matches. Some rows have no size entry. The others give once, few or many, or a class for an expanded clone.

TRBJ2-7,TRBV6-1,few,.,TGTGCCAGCAGCTCAGCCCTGGGGTTCGAGCAGTACTTC,CASSSALGFEQYF
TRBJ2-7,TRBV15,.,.,TGTGCCACCAGCAGAGAGGCAAGCAACGAGCAGTACTTC,CATSREASNEQYF
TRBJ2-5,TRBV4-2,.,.,TGTGCCAGCAGCCAGAAGACAGGATGGGAGACCCAGTACTTC,CASSQKTGWETQYF
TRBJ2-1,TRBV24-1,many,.,TGTGCCACCAGTCACGGGTTTAGGGATGAGCAGTTCTTC,CATSHGFRDEQFF
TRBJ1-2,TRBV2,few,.,TGTGCCAGCAGTGCCGGGACTGGAACCCCCCTTGGCTACACCTTC,CASSAGTGTPLGYTF
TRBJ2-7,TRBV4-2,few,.,TGTGCCAGCAGCCGAGCCGGGACGGGGTTCGAGGCCTACGAGCAGTACTTC,CASSRAGTGFEAYEQYF
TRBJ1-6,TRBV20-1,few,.,TGCAGTGCTGAGGGTGCCGGGGGTTGGATCTCCTATAATTCACCCCTCCACTTT,CSAEGAGGWISYNSPLHF
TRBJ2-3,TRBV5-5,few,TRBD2,TGTGCCGGGCGCGCCGGGACTAGCCCCACAGATACGCAGTATTTT,CAGRAGTSPTDTQYF
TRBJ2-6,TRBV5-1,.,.,TGCGCCAGCAGCTCCGCACCGGGGGGCTTCTCTGGGGCCAACGTCCTGACTTTC,CASSSAPGGFSGANVLTF
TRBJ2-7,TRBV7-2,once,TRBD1,TGTGCCAGCAGCTATCGGGGACAGGGAGAATACAAGCAGTACTTC,CASSYRGQGEYKQYF
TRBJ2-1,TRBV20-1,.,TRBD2,TGCAGTGCTAGAGTAGGGACTAGCGGGAGATTCTACAATGAGCAGTTCTTC,CSARVGTSGRFYNEQFF
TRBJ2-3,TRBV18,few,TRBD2,TGTGCCAGCTCACCACCGACTAGCGGGAGTTACACAGATACGCAGTATTTT,CASSPPTSGSYTDTQYF
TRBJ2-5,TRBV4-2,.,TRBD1,TGTGCCAGCAGCCAAACACGGACAGGTAGCGAGACCCAGTACTTC,CASSQTRTGSETQYF
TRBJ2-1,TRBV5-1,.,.,TGCGCCAGCAGATTGGATGGGGGATACAATGAGCAGTTCTTC,CASRLDGGYNEQFF
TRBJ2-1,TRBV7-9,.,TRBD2,TGTGCCAGCAGCGTTAGCGGGAGGGCGGCCAATGAGCAGTTCTTC,CASSVSGRAANEQFF
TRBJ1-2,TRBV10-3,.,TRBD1,TGTGCCACCTCGGACAGGGACAACCTTAACTATGGCTACACCTTC,CATSDRDNLNYGYTF
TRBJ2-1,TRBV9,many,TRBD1,TGTGCCAGCAGCGTAGACAGGGGCGAGGACAATGAGCAGTTCTTC,CASSVDRGEDNEQFF
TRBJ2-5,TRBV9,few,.,TGTGCCAGCAGCAGGGGGGAGGTCGAGGTGGAGACCCAGTACTTC,CASSRGEVEVETQYF
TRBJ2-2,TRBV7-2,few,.,TGTGCCAGCAGCTCCCATCCACGACAGATAAGCACCGGGGAGCTGTTTTTT,CASSSHPRQISTGELFF
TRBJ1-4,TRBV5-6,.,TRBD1,TGTGCCAGCAGCTCGATCGACAGGGCTGGGGGTGAAAAACTGTTTTTT,CASSSIDRAGGEKLFF
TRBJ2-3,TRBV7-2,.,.,TGTGCCAGCAGCCACAGGGCCACAGATACGCAGTATTTT,CASSHRATDTQYF
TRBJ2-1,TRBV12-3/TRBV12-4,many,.,TGTGCCAGCAGTAACGGACAGCATGAGCAGTTCTTC,CASSNGQHEQFF